A selection of T cell receptor beta chains follows, all from one sample in a study of regulatory T cells in long-lasting Graves disease. MiXCR, run by TCRdb on the multiplex PCR reads, gives a single entry per CDR3 protein. The table includes roughly 560,000 distinct CDR3 sequences, 9.5% to 15% detected once. This sample was also put to use in a study of T cells in Graves' hyperthyroidism and ophthalmopathy.

Sequences were derived from peripheral blood mononuclear cells (PBMCs), sampled at new diagnosis, from a patient treated with antithyroid drugs. The receptors were gathered from a young woman with Graves disease. The CDR3 runs from the conserved cysteine through the conserved F or W. The D gene is left open where the match is weak. Expanded clones are given a class, and other clones once, few, many or no size at all.

j_call,v_call,clone_size,d_call,cdr3_aa,cdr3_nt
TRBJ2-5,TRBV11-2,many,NA,CASTIGDSMYQETQYF,TGTGCCAGCACCATCGGAGATTCGATGTACCAAGAGACCCAGTACTTC
TRBJ2-7,TRBV6-2/TRBV6-3,many,NA,CASSTRTGTYEQYF,TGTGCCAGCAGCACGCGGACGGGAACCTACGAGCAGTACTTC
TRBJ1-1,TRBV30,many,TRBD1,CAGDRGWGTEAFF,TGTGCCGGAGACAGGGGCTGGGGCACTGAAGCTTTCTTT
TRBJ2-7,TRBV19,NA,NA,CASSNRAEGIYEQYF,TGTGCCAGTTCGAACCGGGCCGAAGGAATCTACGAGCAGTACTTC
TRBJ2-1,TRBV20-1,many,NA,CSARPGGNEQFF,TGCAGTGCTAGACCAGGAGGAAATGAGCAGTTCTTC
TRBJ2-7,TRBV12-3/TRBV12-4,many,NA,CASRAGHEQYF,TGTGCCAGCAGGGCCGGGCACGAGCAGTACTTC
TRBJ2-3,TRBV6-1,NA,TRBD1,CASSDPGTGSRYTDTQYF,TGTGCCAGCAGTGACCCCGGGACAGGGAGTCGTTACACAGATACGCAGTATTTT
TRBJ1-1,TRBV29-1,many,NA,CSATSQLNTEAFF,TGCAGCGCAACGTCCCAGTTGAACACTGAAGCTTTCTTT
TRBJ1-4,TRBV2,few,NA,CATQGATNEKLFF,TGTGCCACTCAGGGAGCAACTAATGAAAAACTGTTTTTT
TRBJ2-7,TRBV7-9,many,NA,CASSPPNRWDEQYF,TGTGCCAGCAGCCCACCTAATCGTTGGGACGAGCAGTACTTC
TRBJ1-5,TRBV6-2/TRBV6-3,few,NA,CASSYMGDGRTLNQPQHF,TGTGCCAGCAGTTATATGGGGGACGGCAGAACCCTCAATCAGCCCCAGCATTTT
TRBJ2-7,TRBV5-6,many,NA,CASSFGLRGYDYEQYF,TGTGCCAGCAGCTTTGGTCTGAGGGGCTACGACTACGAGCAGTACTTC
TRBJ2-3,TRBV18,many,NA,CASSPGTLASTDTQYF,TGTGCCAGCTCACCGGGGACACTGGCTAGCACAGATACGCAGTATTTT
TRBJ2-1,TRBV7-9,many,TRBD2,CASSRSLAGAHNEQFF,TGTGCCAGCAGCCGCAGCCTAGCGGGAGCCCACAATGAGCAGTTCTTC
TRBJ2-7,TRBV7-9,few,TRBD1,CASSDGTAQVKQYF,TGTGCCAGCAGCGATGGGACAGCCCAGGTCAAGCAGTACTTC
TRBJ2-7,TRBV28,many,TRBD1,CASSSQGGEQYF,TGTGCCAGCAGTTCACAGGGGGGCGAGCAGTACTTC
TRBJ2-1,TRBV20-1,once,NA,CSAYDEGNPYNEQFF,TGCAGTGCCTATGACGAGGGGAACCCCTACAATGAGCAGTTCTTC
TRBJ2-1,TRBV20-1,few,NA,CSARVHSLGGKSNEQFF,TGCAGTGCTAGGGTTCACTCTCTAGGGGGGAAAAGCAATGAGCAGTTCTTC
TRBJ2-7,TRBV27,many,TRBD1,CASSPLVGTGVSPYEQYF,TGTGCCAGCAGCCCCCTAGTGGGGACAGGGGTCTCTCCCTACGAGCAGTACTTC